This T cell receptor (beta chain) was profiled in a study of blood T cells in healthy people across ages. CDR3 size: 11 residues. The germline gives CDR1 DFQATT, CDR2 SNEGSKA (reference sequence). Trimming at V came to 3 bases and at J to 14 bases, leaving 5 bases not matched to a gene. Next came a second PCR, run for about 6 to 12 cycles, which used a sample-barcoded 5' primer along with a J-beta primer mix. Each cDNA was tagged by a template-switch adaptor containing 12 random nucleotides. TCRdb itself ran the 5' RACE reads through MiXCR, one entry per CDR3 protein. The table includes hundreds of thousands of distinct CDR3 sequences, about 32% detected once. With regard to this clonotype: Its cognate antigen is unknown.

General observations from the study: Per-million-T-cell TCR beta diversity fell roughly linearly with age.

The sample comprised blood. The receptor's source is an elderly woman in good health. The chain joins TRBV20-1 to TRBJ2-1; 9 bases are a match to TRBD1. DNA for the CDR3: TGCAGTGCTAGTTTATGGGACAGGGAGTTCTTC. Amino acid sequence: CSASLWDREFF.